The next 4 T cell receptor beta chains were all read from a single sample in a study of technical replicates of blood from several donors. Here immunoSEQ multiplex PCR was the method, and the copy in TCRdb shows in-frame clones only, minus some. This sample has about 81,000 clones, with roughly 96% found just once. Specimen: T cells isolated from PBMCs. Receptors were obtained from a human donor in good health.

The V and J genes are TRBV9 and TRBJ1-1; a possible D gene is TRBD1 (5 bases). Germline loops: CDR1 SGDLS, CDR2 YYNGEE. This CDR3 has 16 residues. V lost 3 bases and J lost 1, with 16 bases in between. The DNA for the CDR3 is TGTGCCAGCAGCGCGCCCGTGGACGGGGGGAACACTGAAGCTTTCTTT. Protein product: CASSAPVDGGNTEAFF.

Details on this clone: The limits of the CDR3 on the DNA are not certain, so only TCRdb's listed CDR3 is given. The V gene is TRBV7-8, the J gene TRBJ2-7; the table's TRBD1 call for D was not verified on the DNA. The CDR3 has 12 residues if both end residues are counted. Looked up from germline, CDR1 is SGHVS and CDR2 is FQNEAQ. The CDR3: CASSLVGQGANF.

The CDR3 coding sequence is TGTGCCACCAGCAGAGGGCTGGAGATGAATTCACCCCTCCACTTT. It yields the protein CATSRGLEMNSPLHF. V usage is TRBV15 and J usage is TRBJ1-6, with D uncertain. The germline CDR1 and CDR2 sequences are LNHNV and YYDKDF (reference sequence). V was shortened by 1 base and J by 7 bases, with 11 bases between the two germline ends. The CDR3 sequence is 15 residues long.

The V call is TRBV6-1, the J call TRBJ1-5, with D unresolved. The ends were cut back, 8 bases at V and 5 bases at J, with 13 bases in the middle. Germline V lookup: CDR1 MNHNS, CDR2 SASEGT. CDR3 length: 13 amino acids. This CDR3 is CASGPVSYQPQHF. The CDR3 coding sequence is TGTGCCAGCGGGCCAGTGAGTTATCAGCCCCAGCATTTT.